What follows describes a single T cell receptor beta chain. Its specificity is not known. TCRdb keeps only in-frame clones here, not all; method: immunoSEQ multiplex PCR. The sample shows about 79,000 clones, 86% of them seen only once. The data originate from a study of OX40 agonist ivuxolimab in advanced cancers. Study context: An agonistic anti-OX40 (CD134) antibody, ivuxolimab, was used to treat the patients. Ivuxolimab doses were 0.01, 0.1, 0.3, 1.5, 3 or 10 mg/kg every 2 weeks.

Autoimmune disease history or systemic immunosuppression led to patient exclusion. The CDR3 extends over 12 amino acids. Germline V gene sequence: CDR1 SGHDT, CDR2 YYEEEE. V lost 0 bases, J lost 6 bases, and 7 bases lay in between. Whole-study results and caveats: Relative to CD4+, CD8+ T cells held more expanded clones on average.

The receptor comes from an adult with an advanced solid tumor such as melanoma, head and neck, liver or kidney cancer. The sequencing here drew on CD4+ or CD8+ T cells sorted from blood, taken in a trial of the OX40 agonist ivuxolimab. The rearrangement uses TRBV5-6 and TRBJ2-7; D call uncertain. The CDR3 region has the DNA TGTGCCAGCAGCTTGGAAGCGCCCGAGCAGTACTTC. Its translation is CASSLEAPEQYF.